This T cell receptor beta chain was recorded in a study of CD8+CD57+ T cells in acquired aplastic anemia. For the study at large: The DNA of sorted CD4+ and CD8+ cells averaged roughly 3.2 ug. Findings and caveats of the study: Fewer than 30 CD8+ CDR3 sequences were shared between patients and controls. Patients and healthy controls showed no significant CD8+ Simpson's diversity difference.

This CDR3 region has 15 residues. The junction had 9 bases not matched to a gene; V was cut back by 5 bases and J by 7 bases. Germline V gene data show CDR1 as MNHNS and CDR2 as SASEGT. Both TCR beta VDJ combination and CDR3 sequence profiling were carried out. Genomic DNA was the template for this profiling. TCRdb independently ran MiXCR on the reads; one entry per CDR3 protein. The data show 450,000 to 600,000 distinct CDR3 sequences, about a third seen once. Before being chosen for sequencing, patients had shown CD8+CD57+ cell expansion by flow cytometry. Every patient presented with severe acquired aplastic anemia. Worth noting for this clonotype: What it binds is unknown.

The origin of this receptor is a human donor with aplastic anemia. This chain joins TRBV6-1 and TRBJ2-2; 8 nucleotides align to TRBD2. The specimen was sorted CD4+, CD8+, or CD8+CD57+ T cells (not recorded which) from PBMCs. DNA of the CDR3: TGTGCCAGCAGTACTAGCGGCAGAGTATACGGGGAGCTGTTTTTT. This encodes CASSTSGRVYGELFF.